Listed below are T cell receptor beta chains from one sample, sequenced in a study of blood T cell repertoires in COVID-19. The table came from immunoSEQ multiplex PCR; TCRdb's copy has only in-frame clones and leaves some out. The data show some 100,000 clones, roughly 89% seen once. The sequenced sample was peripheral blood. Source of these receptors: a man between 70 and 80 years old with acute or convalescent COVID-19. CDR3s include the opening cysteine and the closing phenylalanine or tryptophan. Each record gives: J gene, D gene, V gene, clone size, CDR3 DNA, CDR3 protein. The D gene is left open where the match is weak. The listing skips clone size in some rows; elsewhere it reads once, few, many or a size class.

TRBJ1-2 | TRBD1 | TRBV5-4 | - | TGTGCCAGCAGCTTTCAAGGACAGGATGGCTACACCTTC | CASSFQGQDGYTF
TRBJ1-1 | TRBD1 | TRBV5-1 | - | TGCGCCAGCAGCTTAACAGGGGTGTCTGAAGCTTTCTTT | CASSLTGVSEAFF
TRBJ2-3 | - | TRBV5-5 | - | TGTGCCAGCAGCTTGGGAGTGGGGGCGGCAGATACGCAGTATTTT | CASSLGVGAADTQYF
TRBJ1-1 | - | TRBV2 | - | TGTGCCAGCACTGCCCACAGAGCCGGGAACACTGAAGCTTTCTTT | CASTAHRAGNTEAFF
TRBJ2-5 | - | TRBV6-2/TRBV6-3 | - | TGTGCCAGCAGTTGGTACATCCAAGAGACCCAGTACTTC | CASSWYIQETQYF
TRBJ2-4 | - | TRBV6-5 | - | TGTGCCAGTTCCCCCGCGGGACGTAAAAACATTCAGTACTTC | CASSPAGRKNIQYF
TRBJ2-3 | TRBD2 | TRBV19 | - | TGTGCCAGTAGGCGGGGGGGCACAGATACGCAGTATTTT | CASRRGGTDTQYF
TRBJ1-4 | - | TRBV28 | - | TGTGCCAGCAGACAGGTTAATGAAAAACTGTTTTTT | CASRQVNEKLFF
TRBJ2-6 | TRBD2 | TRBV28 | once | TGTGCCAGCAGGGCGAGACTAGCGGGGCAGTTAAGGGCCAACGTCCTGACTTTC | CASRARLAGQLRANVLTF
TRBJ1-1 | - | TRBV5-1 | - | TGCGCCAGCAGCTTGGTTCCGGGGAGTGGTGACACTGAAGCTTTCTTT | CASSLVPGSGDTEAFF
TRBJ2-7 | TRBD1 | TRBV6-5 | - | TGTGCCAGCAGATATCGGGACAGGGGGCACTACGAGCAGTACTTC | CASRYRDRGHYEQYF
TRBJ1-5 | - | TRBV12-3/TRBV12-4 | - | TGTGCCAGCAGTTTAGGCAGTAATCAGCCCCAGCATTTT | CASSLGSNQPQHF
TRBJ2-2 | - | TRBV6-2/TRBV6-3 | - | TGTGCCAGCAGTTACCAGGGAGGGGGTACCGGGGAGCTGTTTTTT | CASSYQGGGTGELFF
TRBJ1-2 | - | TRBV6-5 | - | TGTGCCAGCAGTTACAACGGCCTAGCTAACTATGGCTACACCTTC | CASSYNGLANYGYTF
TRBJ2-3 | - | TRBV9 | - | TGTGCCAGCAGCCCACGCCCCCCGGAGCCAGATACGCAGTATTTT | CASSPRPPEPDTQYF
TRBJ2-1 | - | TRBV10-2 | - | TGCGCCAGCACCCGAGTTGGTGAGCAGTTCTTC | CASTRVGEQFF
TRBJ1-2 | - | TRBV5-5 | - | TGTGCCAGCAGCTGGTCAGGGGACTATGGCTACACCTTC | CASSWSGDYGYTF
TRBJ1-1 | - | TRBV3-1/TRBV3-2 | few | TGTGCCAGCAGCCATAGGGACTTAGGAGAAGCTTTCTTT | CASSHRDLGEAFF
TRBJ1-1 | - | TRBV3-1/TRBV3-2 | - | TGTGCCAGCAGCCAAGATCTATCACCGGGGATCGCTGAAGCTTTCTTT | CASSQDLSPGIAEAFF
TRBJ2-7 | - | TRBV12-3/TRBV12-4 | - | TGTGCCAGCAGTTTAGGCCAGGGCTACGAGCAGTACTTC | CASSLGQGYEQYF
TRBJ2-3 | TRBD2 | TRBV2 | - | TGTGCCAGCCGACGGACAGGGACTAGCGGAGATACGCAGTATTTT | CASRRTGTSGDTQYF
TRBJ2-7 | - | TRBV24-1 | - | TGTGCCACCAGTGATTCGTCTTCCTACGAGCAGTACTTC | CATSDSSSYEQYF
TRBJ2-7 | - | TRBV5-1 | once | TGCGCCAGCAGCTGGGCAAGCTCCTACGAGCAGTACTTC | CASSWASSYEQYF
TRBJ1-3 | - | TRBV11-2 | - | TGTGCCAGCAGCGCCGGTGGCTCTGGAAACACCATATATTTT | CASSAGGSGNTIYF
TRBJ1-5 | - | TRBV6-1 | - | TGTGCCAGCAGTGAAGCCCCTCCCAAGTCGGTTGCCCGGCCCCAGCATTTT | CASSEAPPKSVARPQHF
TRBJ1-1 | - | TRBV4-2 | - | TGTGCCAGCAGCCAAGATCATGGGGAGGGTCAAGGGGGGTTCGGTGAAGCTTTCTTT | CASSQDHGEGQGGFGEAFF
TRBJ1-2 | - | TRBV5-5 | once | TGTGCCAGCACCTGGGAAAGCAGTGGGGGGTATGGCTACACCTTC | CASTWESSGGYGYTF
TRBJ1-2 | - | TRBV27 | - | TGTGCCAGCAGTTTCGACAGGAACTATGGCTACACCTTC | CASSFDRNYGYTF
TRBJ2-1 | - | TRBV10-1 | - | TGCGCCAGCAGCGCGTACAATGAGCAGTTCTTC | CASSAYNEQFF
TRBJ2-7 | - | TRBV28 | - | TGTGCCAGCAGTTTCTTATACGAGCAGTACTTC | CASSFLYEQYF
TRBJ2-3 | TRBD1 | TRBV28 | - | TGTGCCAGCATGTCCGACAGGGAGTCAGATACGCAGTATTTT | CASMSDRESDTQYF
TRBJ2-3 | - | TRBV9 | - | TGTGCCAGCAGCGTAGGCTCTATAAGTGGAGATACGCAGTATTTT | CASSVGSISGDTQYF
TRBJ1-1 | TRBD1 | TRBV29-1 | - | TGCAGCGTCTCGGGACAGATTAACACTGAAGCTTTCTTT | CSVSGQINTEAFF
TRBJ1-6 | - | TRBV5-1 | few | TGCGCCAGCAGCTTGGCAGGGATGCGTTCACCCCTCCACTTT | CASSLAGMRSPLHF
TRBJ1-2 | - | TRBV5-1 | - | TGCGCCAGCAGCTTCTACAGGGCCGCAAACTATGGCTACACCTTC | CASSFYRAANYGYTF
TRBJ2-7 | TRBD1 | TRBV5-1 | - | TGCGCCAGCAGCCCGTGGACAGGGAGAGACGAGCAGTACTTC | CASSPWTGRDEQYF
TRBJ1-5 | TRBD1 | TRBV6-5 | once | TGTGCCAGCAGTTCCGGGACAGGAGGCAATCAGCCCCAGCATTTT | CASSSGTGGNQPQHF
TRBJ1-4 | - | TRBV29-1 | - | TGCAGCGTTGGTGGACAGCCTAATGAAAAACTGTTTTTT | CSVGGQPNEKLFF
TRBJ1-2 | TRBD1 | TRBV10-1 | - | TGCGCCAGCAGTGAGTTGGGACAGGGATTTCAGGGCTACACCTTC | CASSELGQGFQGYTF
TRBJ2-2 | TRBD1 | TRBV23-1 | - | TGCGCCAGCAGTCAAAGGACAGGGGGCCCCGGGGAGCTGTTTTTT | CASSQRTGGPGELFF
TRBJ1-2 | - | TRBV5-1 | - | TGCGCCAGCAGCCCACAGGACCTCTATGGCTACACCTTC | CASSPQDLYGYTF
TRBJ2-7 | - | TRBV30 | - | TGTGCCTGGAGAAGACGGGCCTACGAGCAGTACTTC | CAWRRRAYEQYF
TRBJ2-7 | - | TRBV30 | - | TGTGCCTGGAGTCCTATGGGGGCCACCTACGAGCAGTACTTC | CAWSPMGATYEQYF
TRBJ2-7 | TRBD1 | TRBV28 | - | TGTGCCAGCAGTCCGACAGGGATTGTCGAGCAGTACTTC | CASSPTGIVEQYF
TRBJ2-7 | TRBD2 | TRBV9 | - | TGTGCCAGCAGCGTAACAGCGGGAGGGGCCTACGAGCAGTACTTC | CASSVTAGGAYEQYF
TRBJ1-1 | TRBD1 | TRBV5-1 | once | TGCGCCAGCAGCTTTACCGGGACAGTGAGCGACACTGAAGCTTTCTTT | CASSFTGTVSDTEAFF
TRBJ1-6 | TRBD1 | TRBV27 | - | TGTGCCAGCGGACAGACAGGGGGCGCTTATAATTCACCCCTCCACTTT | CASGQTGGAYNSPLHF
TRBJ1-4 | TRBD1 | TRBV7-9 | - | TGTGCCAGCAGCGCCAGGGGGCTCGGTGAAAAACTGTTTTTT | CASSARGLGEKLFF
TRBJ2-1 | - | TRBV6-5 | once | TGTGCCAGCGGAACTCACAGGCGCAATGAGCAGTTCTTC | CASGTHRRNEQFF
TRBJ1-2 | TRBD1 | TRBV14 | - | TGTGCCAGCAGCCGACAGGGAGCTAACTATGGCTACACCTTC | CASSRQGANYGYTF
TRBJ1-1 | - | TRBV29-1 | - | TGCAGCGTGGAGACCGCGAAAGCTTTCTTT | CSVETAKAFF
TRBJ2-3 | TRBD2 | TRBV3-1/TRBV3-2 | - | TGTGCCAGCAGCCTCGCTAGCGGGGCGACCACAGATACGCAGTATTTT | CASSLASGATTDTQYF
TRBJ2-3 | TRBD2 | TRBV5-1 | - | TGCGCCAGCAGCTTGTTTCCCGGGACTAGCGGGGGAAACACAGATACGCAGTATTTT | CASSLFPGTSGGNTDTQYF
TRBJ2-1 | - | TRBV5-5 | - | TGTGCCAGCAGCTTGGTCGGGGGTACGCATGAGCAGTTCTTC | CASSLVGGTHEQFF
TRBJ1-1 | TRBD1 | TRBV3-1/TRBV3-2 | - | TGTGCCAGCAGCCACCTGGGACAGCTGAAGACTGAAGCTTTCTTT | CASSHLGQLKTEAFF
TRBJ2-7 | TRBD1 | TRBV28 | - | TGTGCCAGCAGTACATACAGGGGCGAGCAGTACTTC | CASSTYRGEQYF
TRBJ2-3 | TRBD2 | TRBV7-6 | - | TGTGCCAGCAGCCTAAGGACTAGCGGGAGGATGACAGATACGCAGTATTTT | CASSLRTSGRMTDTQYF
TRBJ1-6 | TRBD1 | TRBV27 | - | TGTGCCAGCAGTTCCCACCCGACAGGGATCAATTCACCCCTCCACTTT | CASSSHPTGINSPLHF
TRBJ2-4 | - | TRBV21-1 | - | TGTGCCAGCAGCAAATGGGCCGATGATACAGCCCTAGCCAAAAACATTCAGTACTTC | CASSKWADDTALAKNIQYF
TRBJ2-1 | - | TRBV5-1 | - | TGCGCCAGCAGCCTAGCGAGCTCCTACAATGAGCAGTTCTTC | CASSLASSYNEQFF